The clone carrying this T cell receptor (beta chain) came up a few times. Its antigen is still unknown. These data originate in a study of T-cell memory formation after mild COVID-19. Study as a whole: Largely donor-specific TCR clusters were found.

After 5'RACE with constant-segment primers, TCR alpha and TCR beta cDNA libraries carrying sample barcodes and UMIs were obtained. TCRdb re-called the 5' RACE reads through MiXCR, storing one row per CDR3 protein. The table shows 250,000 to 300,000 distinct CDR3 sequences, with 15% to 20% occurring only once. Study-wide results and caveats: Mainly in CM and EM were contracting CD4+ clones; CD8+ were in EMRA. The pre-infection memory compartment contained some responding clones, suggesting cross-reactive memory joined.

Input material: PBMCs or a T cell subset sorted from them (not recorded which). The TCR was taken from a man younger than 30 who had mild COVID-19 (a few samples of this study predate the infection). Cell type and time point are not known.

This chain's CDR3 is CASSLWDRGSHEQFF. The CDR3 DNA follows: TGTGCCAGCAGTTTGTGGGACAGGGGTTCCCATGAGCAGTTCTTC. This chain links TRBV12-3 or TRBV12-4 with TRBJ2-1, with 10 bases that match TRBD1. This CDR3 comprises 15 residues. V lost 3 bases to trimming and J lost 8 bases; unmatched junction nucleotides: 7.